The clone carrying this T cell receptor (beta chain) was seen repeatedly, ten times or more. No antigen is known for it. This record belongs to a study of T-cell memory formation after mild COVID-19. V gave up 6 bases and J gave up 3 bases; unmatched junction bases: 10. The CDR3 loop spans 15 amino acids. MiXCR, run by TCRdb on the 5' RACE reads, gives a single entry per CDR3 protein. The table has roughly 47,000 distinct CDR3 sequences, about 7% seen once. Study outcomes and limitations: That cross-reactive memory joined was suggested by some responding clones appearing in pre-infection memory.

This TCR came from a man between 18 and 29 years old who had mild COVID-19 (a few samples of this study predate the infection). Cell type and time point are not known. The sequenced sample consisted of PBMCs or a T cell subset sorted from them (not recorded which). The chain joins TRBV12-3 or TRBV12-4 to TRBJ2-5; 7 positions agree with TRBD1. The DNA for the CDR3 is TGTGCCAGCAGCCTACGGGGACAGTCCAAAGAGACCCAGTACTTC. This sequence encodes CASSLRGQSKETQYF.